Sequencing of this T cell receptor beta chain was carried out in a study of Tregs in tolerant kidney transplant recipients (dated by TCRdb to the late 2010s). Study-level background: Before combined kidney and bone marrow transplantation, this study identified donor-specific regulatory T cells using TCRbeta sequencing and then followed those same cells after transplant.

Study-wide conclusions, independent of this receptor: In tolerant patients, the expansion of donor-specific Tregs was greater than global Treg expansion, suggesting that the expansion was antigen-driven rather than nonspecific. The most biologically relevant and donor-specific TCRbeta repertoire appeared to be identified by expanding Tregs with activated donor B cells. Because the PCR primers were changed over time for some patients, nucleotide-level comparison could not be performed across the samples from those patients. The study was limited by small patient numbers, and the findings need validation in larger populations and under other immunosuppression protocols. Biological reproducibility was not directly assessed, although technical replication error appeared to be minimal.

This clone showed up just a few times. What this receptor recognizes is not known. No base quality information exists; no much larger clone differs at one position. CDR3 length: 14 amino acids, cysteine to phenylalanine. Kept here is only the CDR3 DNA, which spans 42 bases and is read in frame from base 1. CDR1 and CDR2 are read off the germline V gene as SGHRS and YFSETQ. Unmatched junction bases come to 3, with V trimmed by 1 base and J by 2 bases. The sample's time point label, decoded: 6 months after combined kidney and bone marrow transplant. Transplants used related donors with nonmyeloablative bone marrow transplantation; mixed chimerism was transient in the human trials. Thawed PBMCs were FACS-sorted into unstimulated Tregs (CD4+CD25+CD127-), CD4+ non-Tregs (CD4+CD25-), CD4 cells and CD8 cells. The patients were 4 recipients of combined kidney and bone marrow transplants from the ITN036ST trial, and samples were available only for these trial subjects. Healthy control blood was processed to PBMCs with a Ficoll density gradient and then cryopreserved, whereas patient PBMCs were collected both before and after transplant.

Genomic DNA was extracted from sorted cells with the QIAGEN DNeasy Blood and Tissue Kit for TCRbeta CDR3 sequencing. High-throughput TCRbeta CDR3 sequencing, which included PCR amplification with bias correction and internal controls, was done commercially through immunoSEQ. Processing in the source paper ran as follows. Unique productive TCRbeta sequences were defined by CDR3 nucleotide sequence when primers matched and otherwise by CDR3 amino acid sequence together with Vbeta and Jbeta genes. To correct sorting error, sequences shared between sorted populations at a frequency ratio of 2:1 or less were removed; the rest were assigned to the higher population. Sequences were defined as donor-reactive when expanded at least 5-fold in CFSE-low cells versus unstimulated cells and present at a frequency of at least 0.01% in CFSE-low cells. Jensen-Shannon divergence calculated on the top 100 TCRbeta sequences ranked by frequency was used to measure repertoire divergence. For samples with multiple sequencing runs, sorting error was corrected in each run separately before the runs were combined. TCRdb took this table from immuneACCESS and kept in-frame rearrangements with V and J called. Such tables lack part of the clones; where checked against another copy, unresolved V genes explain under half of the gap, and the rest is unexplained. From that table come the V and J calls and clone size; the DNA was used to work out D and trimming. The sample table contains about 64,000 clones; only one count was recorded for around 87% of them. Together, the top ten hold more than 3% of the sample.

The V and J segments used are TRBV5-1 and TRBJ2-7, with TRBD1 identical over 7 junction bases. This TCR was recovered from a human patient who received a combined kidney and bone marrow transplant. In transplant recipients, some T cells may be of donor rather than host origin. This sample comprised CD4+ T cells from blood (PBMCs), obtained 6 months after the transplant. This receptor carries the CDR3 CASSLTGDTYEQYF. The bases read TGCGCCAGCAGCTTGACAGGGGATACCTACGAGCAGTACTTC.